Listed below are T cell receptor beta chains from one sample, sequenced in a study of blood T cell repertoires in COVID-19. Sequencing was performed with immunoSEQ multiplex PCR; in TCRdb, only in-frame clones are kept and a portion is missing. The repertoire consists of some 250,000 clones, with roughly 80% occurring once and the leading ten covering over 8%. Sequenced: peripheral blood. Source of these receptors: a woman aged 80 or older with acute or convalescent COVID-19. Both conserved end residues are part of each CDR3. D genes are given only for firm matches.

j_call d_call v_call cdr3_aa
TRBJ2-5 TRBD2 TRBV2 CASRLAGRYQETQYF
TRBJ2-7 - TRBV6-5 CASSYSYGAGEQYF
TRBJ1-2 - TRBV18 CASSPVDSTYGYTF
TRBJ2-7 - TRBV5-1 CASSSNSYEQYF
TRBJ1-1 TRBD1 TRBV28 CASSLEGRQGAREAFF
TRBJ1-2 TRBD1 TRBV28 CASRTGGDYGYTF
TRBJ2-2 TRBD1 TRBV7-3 CASSQSLTGVNTGELFF
TRBJ2-2 - TRBV9 CASSAGVRNTGELFF
TRBJ1-2 TRBD1 TRBV3-1/TRBV3-2 CASSQVSPGGHYGYTF
TRBJ1-1 - TRBV10-2 CASSDPGAAFF
TRBJ1-6 TRBD1 TRBV7-8 CASSLEGAESPLHF
TRBJ2-5 - TRBV5-4 CASSMGGRETQYF
TRBJ1-1 - TRBV9 CASSSRTRFPEAFF
TRBJ2-1 TRBD2 TRBV5-1 CASSSSGGRNEQFF
TRBJ2-2 TRBD1 TRBV24-1 CATSDAGTGATGELFF
TRBJ2-7 TRBD1 TRBV30 CAWRGTGTEQYF
TRBJ2-7 TRBD2 TRBV4-2 CASSQAATGTSGGTAYEQYF
TRBJ2-5 TRBD2 TRBV14 CASSHHGGGAQETQYF
TRBJ2-1 TRBD2 TRBV27 CASSLNGGVGEQFF
TRBJ1-3 TRBD1 TRBV7-9 CASSQAGQGGNTIYF
TRBJ2-7 - TRBV29-1 CSVEPDRGTDEQYF
TRBJ1-1 - TRBV5-4 CASSLGPGENTEAFF
TRBJ2-7 TRBD1 TRBV18 CASSRTGPSYEQYF
TRBJ2-7 TRBD1 TRBV28 CASSLGQGDEQYF
TRBJ2-5 TRBD2 TRBV9 CASSVGLAGGQETQYF
TRBJ2-1 TRBD2 TRBV5-1 CASSLGTRGNNEQFF
TRBJ2-7 TRBD2 TRBV4-1 CASSQPREDLYEQYF
TRBJ1-3 - TRBV3-1/TRBV3-2 CASSSKGGNSGNTIYF
TRBJ2-7 - TRBV19 CASSIDRPGQRRTEQYF
TRBJ2-2 TRBD1 TRBV19 CASGTGATGELFF
TRBJ2-2 - TRBV10-3 CAISESETGVNTGELFF
TRBJ2-7 TRBD1 TRBV18 CASSPFDRGYEQYF
TRBJ2-3 TRBD2 TRBV19 CASSIAFRGGAPDTQYF
TRBJ1-2 TRBD1 TRBV3-1/TRBV3-2 CASSRRGQAIYGYTF
TRBJ2-7 TRBD1 TRBV19 CASSLQGQRRSEQYF
TRBJ2-7 TRBD2 TRBV14 CASSRGLATYEQYF
TRBJ1-3 - TRBV28 CASSLGQGLGNTIYF
TRBJ1-2 - TRBV4-2 CASSEGEGLSYGYTF
TRBJ1-1 TRBD1 TRBV5-1 CASSLAPGQGAAEAFF
TRBJ2-7 - TRBV19 CASSRGTSSYEQYF
TRBJ1-1 - TRBV10-1 CASTEHLNTEAFF
TRBJ1-1 - TRBV11-2 CASRPGLLNTEAFF